The subject of this entry is one T cell receptor beta chain. Its specificity is not known. Clones were sequenced by immunoSEQ multiplex PCR, and TCRdb holds only the in-frame ones, with some missing. The profile shows around 20,000 clones, over 70% of them singletons. The source of the sample is a study of early stage breast cancer tumors. Study background: Most invasive tumors, twelve of 16, were ER+/PR+/HER2-.

V lost 5 bases and J lost 7; bases outside the gene matches: 5. The germline V gene encodes CDR1 SGHTA and CDR2 FQGNSA. The CDR3 spans 13 residues. Whole-study results and caveats: Tumors had approximately 2.5-fold higher T cell density and higher clonality than adjacent normal breast tissue. Enriched TCRB sequences shared across patients were mostly commonly generated sequences. Chain pairing and CD4, CD8 or FOXP3 expression were not captured.

The rearrangement links TRBV7-2 to TRBJ1-2, with 9 bases aligning to TRBD1. The sequence came from a person aged 65-85 years with breast cancer. The sample was blood. Written as DNA, the CDR3 is TGTGCCAGCAGCCAGGACAGGGGTAGTGGCTACACCTTC. This gives the protein CASSQDRGSGYTF. Drawing the rest from reference TRBV7-2 and TRBJ1-2, the complete variable domain is GAGVSQSPSNKVTEKGKDVELRCDPISGHTALYWYRQSLGQGLEFLIYFQGNSAPDKSGLPSDRFSAERTGGSVSTLTIQRTQQEDSAVYLCASSQDRGSGYTFGSGTRLTVV.